Each of the 9 T cell receptor beta chains below was sequenced from the same sample in a study of Graves' ophthalmopathy and Graves' hyperthyroidism. The TCR beta CDR3 regions underwent amplification from RNA transcripts. An initial RT-PCR round employing HTBI primers preceded a second-round multiplex PCR. Each CDR3 protein gets one entry after TCRdb re-called the multiplex PCR reads with MiXCR. The profile shows 650,000 to 900,000 distinct CDR3 sequences, approximately 40% of them singletons. The sequencing sample was made of peripheral blood. The receptors stem from an adult man with Graves' ophthalmopathy.

This clonotype has only one observation. A much larger clone differs by one base, so this may be a read error. This rearrangement joins TRBV29-1 to TRBJ1-2; maybe TRBD1 (5 bases). Germline values: CDR1 SQVTM, CDR2 ANQGSEA. Trimming removed 3 bases at V and 8 bases at J, with 16 bases between. The CDR3 has 13 amino acids. CDR3 sequence (DNA): TGCAGCGTTGATGATGGCAGGGCTGGGGGCTACACCTTC. Residues: CSVDDGRAGGYTF.

This CDR3 reads CASSPDDKISNYGYTF. The CDR3 nucleotides are TGTGCCAGCAGCCCCGACGACAAGATTTCTAACTATGGCTACACCTTC. The J gene is TRBJ1-2, the V gene TRBV7-9; no reliable D call. V gave up 5 bases and J gave up 0 bases, with 16 bases separating them. This CDR3 is 16 amino acids long. Germline CDR1 reads SEHNR; CDR2 reads FQNEAQ (reference sequence).

The chain links TRBV7-9 to TRBJ2-5; D not resolved. The CDR3 sequence is 13 residues long. In germline, CDR1 is SEHNR, CDR2 FQNEAQ (reference sequence). The V and J ends lost 3 bases and 2 bases respectively, with 7 bases between them. The CDR3 protein is CASSLEWQETQYF. DNA of the CDR3: TGTGCCAGCAGCTTGGAGTGGCAAGAGACCCAGTACTTC.

This clonotype was counted at least ten times. This sequence joins TRBV7-9 and TRBJ1-1, with D unclear. The length of the CDR3 is 12 residues. Trimming stripped 1 base from V and 8 bases from J, with 8 bases between. Germline V gives CDR1 SEHNR, CDR2 FQNEAQ (reference sequence). The CDR3 spells CASSLGESEAFF. DNA of the CDR3: TGTGCCAGCAGCTTAGGAGAGTCCGAAGCTTTCTTT.

This clonotype was found many times. Here the CDR3 reads CASSVRTSGRETQYF. The CDR3 nucleotides are TGTGCCAGCAGCGTCAGGACTAGCGGGAGAGAGACCCAGTACTTC. The genes are TRBV11-1 and TRBJ2-5, with 13 bases that match TRBD2. CDR3 length equals 15 residues. Trimming cost V 5 bases and J 4 bases; bases outside gene matches: 4. Germline V gene lookup returns CDR1 SGHAT and CDR2 FQDESV (reference sequence).

This chain links TRBV19 with TRBJ2-7; TRBD1 might be the D (5 bases). This CDR3 is 14 amino acids long. Trimming took off 7 bases at V and 4 bases at J, with 17 bases between the two ends. Germline loops: CDR1 LNHDA, CDR2 SQIVND (reference sequence). CDR3 sequence (DNA): TGTGCCAGTAAGTACGACGGCCAGGGTTACGAGCAGTACTTC. It translates to CASKYDGQGYEQYF.

This clonotype was seen ten or more times. The chain is built from TRBV10-3 and TRBJ1-1; perhaps TRBD1 as D (5 bases). Germline V gene sequence: CDR1 ENHRY, CDR2 SYGVKD. V lost 3 bases, J lost 1 base, and 18 bases lay in between. The CDR3 runs 17 residues. CDR3 DNA: TGTGCCATCAGTGATCCATGGGGGGACGGAGAGAACACTGAAGCTTTCTTT. Translated: CAISDPWGDGENTEAFF.

The V call is TRBV7-3, the J call TRBJ1-1; D is uncertain. The V gene lost 2 bases and the J gene lost 7 bases, with 11 bases spanning the gap. The length of the CDR3 is 13 residues. Germline V lookup: CDR1 SGHTA, CDR2 FQGTGA. CDR3 DNA: TGTGCCAGCAGCTTAGGTCTTGAATATGAAGCTTTCTTT. It yields the protein CASSLGLEYEAFF.

Of note for this clonotype: This likely comes from a read error, as the CDR3 has no conserved phenylalanine or tryptophan at its end. This sequence joins TRBV11-2 and TRBJ2-5, with D possibly being TRBD2 (5 bases). CDR1 and CDR2 (germline): SGHAT, FQNNGV. The germline V and J ends were trimmed by 5 bases and 1 base, with 14 bases remaining between them. The CDR3 consists of 15 residues. The CDR3 nucleotides read TGTGCCAGCAGCCGCAACAGAGCGGTCCAAGAGACCCAGTACCTC. This sequence encodes CASSRNRAVQETQYL.